This TCR beta chain was documented in a study of T cells in Graves' hyperthyroidism and ophthalmopathy. Trimming cost V 9 bases and J 3 bases, with 21 bases left between them. The CDR3 is 15 residues long. This clonotype has just a few counts. RNA transcripts served as the template for amplifying TCR beta CDR3 regions. The primer set for the first-round RT-PCR of the TCR CDR3 was HTBI. TCRdb independently ran MiXCR on the multiplex PCR reads; one entry per CDR3 protein. This sample has 500,000 to 650,000 distinct CDR3 sequences; 15% to 20% occur once, and the top ten carry 17%. Ophthalmopathy patients all had a Clinical Activity Score of at least 3, a NOSPECS grade of at least 4 and disease under 3 months old. For the diagnoses, clinical symptoms, serum thyroxine and TRAb, thyroid ultrasound and orbital computed tomography were used. PBMCs were derived from around 10 ml fresh peripheral blood.

This clonotype originated in a woman aged 18-29 years with Graves' ophthalmopathy. The chain links TRBV12-3 or TRBV12-4 to TRBJ2-7; no clear D gene. Specimen: blood. The CDR3 loop reads CARIKGKRIVYEQYF. The CDR3 DNA is TGTGCCAGGATAAAGGGTAAAAGGATCGTCTACGAGCAGTACTTC.